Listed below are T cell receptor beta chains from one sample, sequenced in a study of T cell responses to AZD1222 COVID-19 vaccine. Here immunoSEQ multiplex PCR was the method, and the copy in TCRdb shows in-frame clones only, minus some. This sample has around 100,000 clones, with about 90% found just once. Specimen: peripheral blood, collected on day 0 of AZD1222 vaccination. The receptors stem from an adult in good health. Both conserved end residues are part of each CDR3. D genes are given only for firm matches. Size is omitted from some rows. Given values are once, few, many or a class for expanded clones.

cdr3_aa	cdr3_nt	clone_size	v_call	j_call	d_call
CASSLVGAENQPQHF	TGTGCCAGCAGCTTGGTCGGAGCGGAGAATCAGCCCCAGCATTTT	many	TRBV5-8	TRBJ1-5	NA
CASSQMGDPRSPLHF	TGCGCCAGCAGCCAAATGGGGGATCCGAGATCACCCCTCCACTTT	NA	TRBV4-1	TRBJ1-6	NA
CASSPSPGTGLGDF	TGTGCCAGCTCACCTAGTCCCGGGACTGGTTTGGGGGACTTC	once	TRBV18	TRBJ2-5	NA
CATRLGGEQFF	TGTGCCACCAGGCTTGGAGGTGAGCAGTTCTTC	NA	TRBV24-1	TRBJ2-1	NA
CASSRRQAGEAFF	TGTGCCAGCAGCCGACGACAGGCCGGTGAAGCTTTCTTT	NA	TRBV3-1/TRBV3-2	TRBJ1-1	NA
CASSLGGSYGYTF	TGTGCCAGCAGCCTAGGTGGTAGTTATGGCTACACCTTC	NA	TRBV6-5	TRBJ1-2	NA
CASRGGADRVYEQYF	TGTGCCAGCAGAGGGGGCGCGGACCGGGTCTACGAGCAGTACTTC	NA	TRBV13	TRBJ2-7	TRBD1
CATLAGQYPTTNEKLFF	TGCGCCACCCTTGCGGGGCAGTACCCTACAACTAATGAAAAACTGTTTTTT	NA	TRBV10-1	TRBJ1-4	NA
CASSVRDRGPGELFF	TGTGCCAGCAGCGTCCGGGACAGGGGCCCCGGGGAGCTGTTTTTT	NA	TRBV7-8	TRBJ2-2	TRBD1
CASSTPGQEKLFF	TGCGCCAGCAGCACTCCGGGACAGGAAAAACTGTTTTTT	NA	TRBV4-1	TRBJ1-4	TRBD1
CASSHCRGDYGYTF	TGCGCCAGCAGTCATTGCAGGGGCGACTATGGCTACACCTTC	few	TRBV23-1	TRBJ1-2	NA
CASRVGNEQFF	TGTGCCTCCAGGGTGGGCAATGAGCAGTTCTTC	NA	TRBV19	TRBJ2-1	NA
CASTAGTEAFF	TGTGCCAGCACGGCGGGGACTGAAGCTTTCTTT	NA	TRBV27	TRBJ1-1	NA
CASSRGTADGYTF	TGTGCCAGCAGTCGAGGGACAGCGGATGGCTACACCTTC	NA	TRBV3-1/TRBV3-2	TRBJ1-2	TRBD1
CASSSMHQGATEAFF	TGTGCCAGCAGCTCGATGCACCAGGGCGCCACTGAAGCTTTCTTT	NA	TRBV5-5	TRBJ1-1	NA
CASRGQGNGELFF	TGTGCCAGCAGAGGACAGGGAAACGGGGAGCTGTTTTTT	NA	TRBV6-6	TRBJ2-2	TRBD1
CASSPDSGGLSYGYTF	TGCGCCAGCAGCCCCGACTCGGGGGGGCTGTCCTATGGCTACACCTTC	NA	TRBV4-3	TRBJ1-2	NA
CASSWGVGTDTQYF	TGTGCCAGCAGCTGGGGGGTGGGCACAGATACGCAGTATTTT	NA	TRBV7-9	TRBJ2-3	NA
CASTQRGTAPYEQYF	TGTGCCAGCACCCAGCGCGGGACAGCGCCCTACGAGCAGTACTTC	NA	TRBV6-6	TRBJ2-7	NA
CASSEPQRAFF	TGTGCCAGCTCAGAGCCCCAGCGAGCTTTCTTT	NA	TRBV28	TRBJ1-1	NA
CASSLTPGYTIYF	TGTGCCAGCAGTTTGACCCCGGGATACACCATATATTTT	NA	TRBV12-3/TRBV12-4	TRBJ1-3	NA
CASSFLGHDNTEAFF	TGTGCCAGCAGCTTCTTGGGACACGATAACACTGAAGCTTTCTTT	NA	TRBV5-4	TRBJ1-1	NA
CASSGSGWQETQYF	TGTGCCAGCAGTGGCTCAGGGTGGCAAGAGACCCAGTACTTC	NA	TRBV25-1	TRBJ2-5	NA
CASSFRRTYEQYF	TGTGCCAGCAGTTTTCGGCGGACCTACGAGCAGTACTTC	once	TRBV27	TRBJ2-7	NA
CASSQRQGASEAFF	TGTGCCAGCAGCCAGCGACAGGGGGCCTCTGAAGCTTTCTTT	NA	TRBV3-1/TRBV3-2	TRBJ1-1	TRBD1
CASSALIQGEGGYTF	TGTGCCAGCAGCGCCTTAATACAGGGGGAAGGTGGCTACACCTTC	NA	TRBV9	TRBJ1-2	TRBD1
CASSFRSIDRVEVIGHQPQHF	TGTGCCAGCAGTTTTCGATCGATTGACAGGGTGGAGGTCATTGGGCATCAGCCCCAGCATTTT	NA	TRBV7-8	TRBJ1-5	TRBD1
CASSSGTGGHTIYF	TGCGCCAGCAGCTCCGGGACAGGGGGTCACACCATATATTTT	NA	TRBV10-2	TRBJ1-3	TRBD1
CASSVRGVEEQYF	TGTGCCAGCAGCGTAAGAGGTGTGGAAGAGCAGTACTTC	NA	TRBV9	TRBJ2-7	NA
CASSYGLASTQYF	TGTGCCAGCAGTTACGGTCTAGCGTCGACCCAGTACTTC	NA	TRBV6-5	TRBJ2-5	NA
CASSYLTGVSGEQYF	TGTGCCAGCAGTTACCTGACAGGGGTCTCGGGAGAGCAGTACTTC	once	TRBV6-5	TRBJ2-7	TRBD1
CASKMNRHNTGELFF	TGTGCCAGCAAAATGAACAGACATAACACCGGGGAGCTGTTTTTT	NA	TRBV2	TRBJ2-2	NA
CSVRGGSNQPQHF	TGCAGCGTTAGAGGGGGTAGCAATCAGCCCCAGCATTTT	NA	TRBV29-1	TRBJ1-5	NA
CASSISQNTEAFF	TGTGCCAGCAGCATCAGTCAGAACACTGAAGCTTTCTTT	NA	TRBV2	TRBJ1-1	NA
CASGQGYEQYF	TGTGCCAGTGGCCAGGGCTACGAGCAGTACTTC	NA	TRBV7-9	TRBJ2-7	NA
CASSLDRGSEQYF	TGTGCCAGCAGTTTAGACAGGGGGTCCGAGCAGTACTTC	NA	TRBV28	TRBJ2-7	TRBD1
CASSLGVGAFYGYTF	TGTGCCAGCAGCTTAGGGGTAGGAGCGTTCTATGGCTACACCTTC	NA	TRBV7-2	TRBJ1-2	NA
CASTGLAGGSTGELFF	TGTGCCAGCACCGGACTAGCGGGGGGGTCAACCGGGGAGCTGTTTTTT	once	TRBV2	TRBJ2-2	TRBD2
CASSSIAGAYGYTF	TGTGCCAGCAGCTCCATAGCGGGGGCCTATGGCTACACCTTC	NA	TRBV11-2	TRBJ1-2	NA
CASSVFRGPFTEAFF	TGTGCCAGCAGTGTCTTCAGGGGGCCGTTCACTGAAGCTTTCTTT	NA	TRBV2	TRBJ1-1	TRBD1
CASREGAFRYGYTF	TGCGCCAGCAGGGAGGGGGCCTTTCGCTATGGCTACACCTTC	NA	TRBV5-1	TRBJ1-2	TRBD1
CASSPDRPGNEQFF	TGCGCCAGCAGCCCCGACAGGCCGGGCAATGAGCAGTTCTTC	NA	TRBV5-1	TRBJ2-1	NA
CASYGQGPNTEAFF	TGTGCCAGCTACGGGCAGGGACCGAACACTGAAGCTTTCTTT	NA	TRBV6-5	TRBJ1-1	NA
CASSSSGTGVVSFYEQYF	TGTGCCAGCAGCTCATCCGGGACAGGGGTCGTTTCGTTCTACGAGCAGTACTTC	NA	TRBV5-4	TRBJ2-7	TRBD1
CATSRSWNQPQHF	TGTGCCACCAGCAGGTCTTGGAATCAGCCCCAGCATTTT	NA	TRBV15	TRBJ1-5	NA
CASGTGTGIMETQYF	TGTGCTAGTGGTACCGGGACAGGCATCATGGAGACCCAGTACTTC	NA	TRBV12-5	TRBJ2-5	TRBD1
CASSHSGVQPQHF	TGTGCCAGCAGCCATTCGGGGGTGCAGCCCCAGCATTTT	NA	TRBV5-8	TRBJ1-5	NA
CSSGQGAKAFF	TGCAGCTCCGGACAGGGCGCTAAAGCTTTCTTT	NA	TRBV20-1	TRBJ1-1	TRBD1